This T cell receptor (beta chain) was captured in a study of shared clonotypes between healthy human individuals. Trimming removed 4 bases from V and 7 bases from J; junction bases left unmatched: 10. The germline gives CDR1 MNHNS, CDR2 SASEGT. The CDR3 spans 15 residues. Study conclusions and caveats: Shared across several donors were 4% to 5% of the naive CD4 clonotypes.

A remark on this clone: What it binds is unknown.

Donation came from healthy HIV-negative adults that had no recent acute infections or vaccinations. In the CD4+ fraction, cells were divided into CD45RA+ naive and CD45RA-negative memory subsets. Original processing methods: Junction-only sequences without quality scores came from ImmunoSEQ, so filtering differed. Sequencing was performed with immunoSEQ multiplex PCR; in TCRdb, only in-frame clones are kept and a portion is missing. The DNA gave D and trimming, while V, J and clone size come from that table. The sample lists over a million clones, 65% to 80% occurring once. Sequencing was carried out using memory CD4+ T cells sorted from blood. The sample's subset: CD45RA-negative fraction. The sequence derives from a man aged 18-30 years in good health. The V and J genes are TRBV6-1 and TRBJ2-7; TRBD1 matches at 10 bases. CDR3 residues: CASSGQTGGLGEQYF. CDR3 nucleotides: TGTGCCAGCAGTGGGCAGACAGGGGGCTTGGGGGAGCAGTACTTC.